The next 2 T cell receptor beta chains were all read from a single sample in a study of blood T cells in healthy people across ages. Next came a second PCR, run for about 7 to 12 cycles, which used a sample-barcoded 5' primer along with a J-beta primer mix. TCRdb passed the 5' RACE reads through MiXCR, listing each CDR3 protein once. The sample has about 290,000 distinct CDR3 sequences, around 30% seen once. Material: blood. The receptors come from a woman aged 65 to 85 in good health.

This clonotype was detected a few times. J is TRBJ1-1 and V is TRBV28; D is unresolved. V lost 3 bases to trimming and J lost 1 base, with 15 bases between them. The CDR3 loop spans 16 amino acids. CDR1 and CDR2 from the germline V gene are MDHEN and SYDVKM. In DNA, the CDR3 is TGTGCCAGCAGTTTGTTTCTGGTGGGTGGGAACACTGAAGCTTTCTTT. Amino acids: CASSLFLVGGNTEAFF.

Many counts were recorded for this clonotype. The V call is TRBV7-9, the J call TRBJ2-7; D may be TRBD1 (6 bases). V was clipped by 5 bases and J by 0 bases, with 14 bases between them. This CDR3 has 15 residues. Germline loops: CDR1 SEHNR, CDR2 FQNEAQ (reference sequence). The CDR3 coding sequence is TGTGCCAGCAGCCCACCAGGGGTCAACTCCTACGAGCAGTACTTC. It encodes CASSPPGVNSYEQYF.